These T cell receptor beta chains were read from a single sample in a study of T cell responses to AZD1222 COVID-19 vaccine. Clones were sequenced by immunoSEQ multiplex PCR, and TCRdb holds only the in-frame ones, with some missing. The table lists some 190,000 clones, 92% of them singletons. Sample: peripheral blood, taken 28 days after the second AZD1222 dose. The receptors here all came from an adult who received the AZD1222 COVID-19 vaccine. Both conserved end residues are part of each CDR3. Fields, in order: clone size, J gene, D gene, V gene, CDR3 DNA, CDR3 protein. A D gene is named only where the DNA matches it firmly. Only some rows state a clone size, as once, few, many or a class for expanded clones.

>NA|TRBJ1-2|NA|TRBV24-1
TGTGCCACCAGTACGGAATCTAACTATGGCTACACCTTC
CATSTESNYGYTF
>NA|TRBJ2-7|TRBD1|TRBV5-6
TGTGCCAGCAGCCCAGCCCCCCCGGGACAGGGTTGGGAGCAGTACTTC
CASSPAPPGQGWEQYF
>NA|TRBJ2-7|NA|TRBV7-2
TGTGCCAGCAGCCCGTATTTCACCTACGAGCAGTACTTC
CASSPYFTYEQYF
>NA|TRBJ2-5|TRBD2|TRBV6-5
TGTGCTAGCCGTCGGGGGGAAGAGACCCAGTACTTC
CASRRGEETQYF
>once|TRBJ1-5|NA|TRBV6-2/TRBV6-3
TGTGCCAGCAGTTACCCGTCTAGGAATCAAGGGAGGAGCAATCAGCCCCAGCATTTT
CASSYPSRNQGRSNQPQHF
>NA|TRBJ2-7|NA|TRBV3-1/TRBV3-2
TGTGCCAGCAGCCAAGATCCTGATCCGCAGTACTTC
CASSQDPDPQYF
>NA|TRBJ2-5|NA|TRBV10-2
TGCGCCAGCAGTTTCAATCAGGGGGAGACCCAGTACTTC
CASSFNQGETQYF
>NA|TRBJ1-6|TRBD1|TRBV27
TGTGCCAGCAGTCAAACCGGGACAGGGGGCTACAATTCACCCCTCCACTTT
CASSQTGTGGYNSPLHF
>NA|TRBJ1-2|TRBD1|TRBV6-5
TGTGCCAGCATACTTGACAGGGGAAAGCCTGGCTACACCTTC
CASILDRGKPGYTF
>once|TRBJ2-7|TRBD1|TRBV7-2
TGTGCCAGCAGCTCGCAAGGGACAGGGGCTGGCGAGCAGTACTTC
CASSSQGTGAGEQYF
>NA|TRBJ1-6|NA|TRBV7-2
TGTGCCAGCAGCGCAGGGCCCTCCGAAAATTCACCCCTCCACTTT
CASSAGPSENSPLHF
>NA|TRBJ2-3|TRBD1|TRBV28
TGTGCCAGCGCCGACAGGGATTCTAGCACAGATACGCAGTATTTT
CASADRDSSTDTQYF
>once|TRBJ1-1|NA|TRBV6-5
TGTGCCAGCAGTTACTTAAGGGGTCCCGTTGAAGCTTTCTTT
CASSYLRGPVEAFF
>NA|TRBJ1-1|TRBD1|TRBV6-1
TGTGCCAGCAGTGAAAGTGGGACAGGTAATACTGAAGCTTTCTTT
CASSESGTGNTEAFF
>NA|TRBJ2-7|TRBD1|TRBV18
TGTGCCAGCTCACCTAACACAGGGGTTGGCTACGAGCAGTACTTC
CASSPNTGVGYEQYF
>NA|TRBJ2-3|NA|TRBV27
TGTGCCAGCAGTCGAAAAGTGGGGGTAACGCAGTATTTT
CASSRKVGVTQYF
>NA|TRBJ1-1|TRBD1|TRBV11-2
TGTGCCAGCAGCCCGGCCGACAGGGTTGGTGAAGCTTTCTTT
CASSPADRVGEAFF
>NA|TRBJ2-3|NA|TRBV6-4
TGTGCCAGCAGGCCGGGCCTAAGTGGAGATACGCAGTATTTT
CASRPGLSGDTQYF
>NA|TRBJ2-7|NA|TRBV10-1
TGCGCCAGCAGTGAGTCCCGCCAGGGGCCCTACGAGCAGTACTTC
CASSESRQGPYEQYF
>NA|TRBJ2-1|TRBD2|TRBV3-1/TRBV3-2
TGTGCCAGCAGCCAACGAGGGACTAGCGGGAGTGCGATCCACAATGAGCAGTTCTTC
CASSQRGTSGSAIHNEQFF
>NA|TRBJ1-6|NA|TRBV27
TGTGCCAGCAGTTTCCTCGGGGGCCTTACCTATAATTCACCCCTCCACTTT
CASSFLGGLTYNSPLHF
>NA|TRBJ2-4|TRBD1|TRBV9
TGTGCCAGCAGCCCAGGGACAGGGCCGGACATTCAGTACTTC
CASSPGTGPDIQYF
>NA|TRBJ2-2|TRBD2|TRBV3-1/TRBV3-2
TGTGCCAGCAGCCGGTTTCTAGCGGGAGATGGGGACACCGGGGAGCTGTTTTTT
CASSRFLAGDGDTGELFF
>NA|TRBJ2-3|TRBD1|TRBV29-1
TGCAGCGTTGCGAGACAGGGGAGCACAGATACGCAGTATTTT
CSVARQGSTDTQYF
>NA|TRBJ1-4|NA|TRBV6-1
TGTGCCAGCAGTGAACGGGGCCCCCCCAGTGAAAAACTGTTTTTT
CASSERGPPSEKLFF
>NA|TRBJ1-5|TRBD1|TRBV7-2
TGTGCCAGCAGCTTAGAGACAGGGGCAAGCAATCAGCCCCAGCATTTT
CASSLETGASNQPQHF
>NA|TRBJ1-5|NA|TRBV28
TGTGCCAGCAGTTTAGGGTCCGGTGACAATCAGCCCCAGCATTTT
CASSLGSGDNQPQHF
>NA|TRBJ2-1|TRBD1|TRBV6-4
TGTGCCAGCAGCTCTACAGGGGTCGGTCGGAATGAGCAGTTCTTC
CASSSTGVGRNEQFF
>NA|TRBJ1-5|NA|TRBV5-1
TGCGCCAGCAGCCCGGGGGGGACACCGGTCAATCAGCCCCAGCATTTT
CASSPGGTPVNQPQHF
>NA|TRBJ2-1|NA|TRBV5-1
TGCGCCAGCAGCTTGGATGCAGGGGACGGCTCCTACAATGAGCAGTTCTTC
CASSLDAGDGSYNEQFF
>NA|TRBJ2-2|TRBD2|TRBV3-1/TRBV3-2
TGTGCCAGCAGCCAAGCAGAGCGGGAGGCCTCTAACACCGGGGAGCTGTTTTTT
CASSQAEREASNTGELFF
>NA|TRBJ2-7|NA|TRBV11-2
TGTGCCAGCAGCTTAGTTCTCAGTGGGTACGAGCAGTACTTC
CASSLVLSGYEQYF
>NA|TRBJ2-1|NA|TRBV4-1
TGCGCCAGCAGCCAAGCGGGACTTCTCAATACTCACTCCTACAATGAGCAGTTCTTC
CASSQAGLLNTHSYNEQFF
>NA|TRBJ1-2|TRBD1|TRBV7-9
TGTGCCAGCAGCCGGAACCCGACAGGGGGCAGCGGCTACACCTTC
CASSRNPTGGSGYTF
>NA|TRBJ2-7|NA|TRBV27
TGTGCCAGCAGTTTATCCCCTCTAGGTCCATACGAGCAGTACTTC
CASSLSPLGPYEQYF
>once|TRBJ1-2|NA|TRBV5-1
TGCGCCAGCAGCCGAGACAGGAACTATGGCTACACCTTC
CASSRDRNYGYTF
>NA|TRBJ1-2|NA|TRBV18
TGTGCCAGCTCACTATCACAGGACGCTAACTATGGCTACACCTTC
CASSLSQDANYGYTF
>NA|TRBJ2-7|NA|TRBV12-2
TGTGCAAGTCGCTTAGCTGAGGGGCCCTACGAGCAGTACTTC
CASRLAEGPYEQYF
>NA|TRBJ1-3|NA|TRBV4-1
TGCGCCAGCAGCCAAGGGCAGGAGGGTGGAAACACCATATATTTT
CASSQGQEGGNTIYF
>NA|TRBJ1-5|NA|TRBV6-2/TRBV6-3
TGTGCCAGCAGTACAGGTACTTATAGCAATCAGCCCCAGCATTTT
CASSTGTYSNQPQHF
>many|TRBJ2-1|TRBD1|TRBV28
TGTGCCAGCGCATCAGGGGGCAATGAGCAGTTCTTC
CASASGGNEQFF
>NA|TRBJ2-7|NA|TRBV28
TGTGCCAGCGTCCGAAGGGGGGCCTCCTACGAGCAGTACTTC
CASVRRGASYEQYF
>NA|TRBJ1-5|TRBD1|TRBV2
TGTGCCAGCAAGATCGGGACAGCGGGCAATCAGCCCCAGCATTTT
CASKIGTAGNQPQHF
>NA|TRBJ2-1|NA|TRBV4-1
TGCGCCAGCAGCCAAGATAGCTTAGGATCCCACTCCTACAATGAGCAGTTCTTC
CASSQDSLGSHSYNEQFF
>NA|TRBJ2-7|NA|TRBV7-8
TGTGCCAGCAGCTTAGCGGGGATCTGGGGGAGGCAGTACTTC
CASSLAGIWGRQYF
>once|TRBJ2-3|TRBD2|TRBV24-1
TGTGCCACCAAAGGGGCTAGCGGGGGAAGCACAGATACGCAGTATTTT
CATKGASGGSTDTQYF
>NA|TRBJ2-7|TRBD2|TRBV5-1
TGCGCCAGCAGAACTCCGGGAGGCTCCTACGAGCAGTACTTC
CASRTPGGSYEQYF
>NA|TRBJ1-2|TRBD1|TRBV10-2
TGCGCCAGCAGTGGGACAGGGGCTGGCTACACCTTC
CASSGTGAGYTF
>NA|TRBJ2-5|NA|TRBV10-3
TGTGCCATCAGAACCAATGGGGAAGAGACCCAGTACTTC
CAIRTNGEETQYF
>NA|TRBJ1-1|NA|TRBV19
TGTGCCAGTAGTATAGATAAGCAGGCGGACACTGAAGCTTTCTTT
CASSIDKQADTEAFF
>NA|TRBJ2-1|NA|TRBV5-1
TGCGCCAGCAGCCCTACGGGACACCGCTACAATGAGCAGTTCTTC
CASSPTGHRYNEQFF
>NA|TRBJ2-7|TRBD1|TRBV19
TGTGCCAGTAGTATAGGACAGGGCTACGAGCAGTACTTC
CASSIGQGYEQYF
>NA|TRBJ1-6|TRBD1|TRBV9
TGTGCCAGCAGCACACAAACCGGGACAGGGGCTTCACCCCTCCACTTT
CASSTQTGTGASPLHF
>NA|TRBJ1-1|NA|TRBV2
TGTGCCAGCATCGGCAGGAACACTGAAGCTTTCTTT
CASIGRNTEAFF
>NA|TRBJ2-2|TRBD1|TRBV2
TGTGCCAGCAGAAATCAGGGGGCCACGAACACCGGGGAGCTGTTTTTT
CASRNQGATNTGELFF
>NA|TRBJ2-1|TRBD2|TRBV5-5
TGTGCCAGCGGGGGGACTAGCAGCTCCTACAATGAGCAGTTCTTC
CASGGTSSSYNEQFF
>NA|TRBJ1-1|NA|TRBV9
TGTGCCAGCGCAGGGAACCCCACGAACACTGAAGCTTTCTTT
CASAGNPTNTEAFF
>NA|TRBJ2-1|NA|TRBV7-8
TGTGCCAGCAGCCGAGGGGGGTTGGGGGAATTAGGAAACTCCTACAATGAGCAGTTCTTC
CASSRGGLGELGNSYNEQFF
>NA|TRBJ1-5|NA|TRBV4-1
TGCGCCAGCAGCCAACCCTCCCTAGGCAATCAGCCCCAGCATTTT
CASSQPSLGNQPQHF